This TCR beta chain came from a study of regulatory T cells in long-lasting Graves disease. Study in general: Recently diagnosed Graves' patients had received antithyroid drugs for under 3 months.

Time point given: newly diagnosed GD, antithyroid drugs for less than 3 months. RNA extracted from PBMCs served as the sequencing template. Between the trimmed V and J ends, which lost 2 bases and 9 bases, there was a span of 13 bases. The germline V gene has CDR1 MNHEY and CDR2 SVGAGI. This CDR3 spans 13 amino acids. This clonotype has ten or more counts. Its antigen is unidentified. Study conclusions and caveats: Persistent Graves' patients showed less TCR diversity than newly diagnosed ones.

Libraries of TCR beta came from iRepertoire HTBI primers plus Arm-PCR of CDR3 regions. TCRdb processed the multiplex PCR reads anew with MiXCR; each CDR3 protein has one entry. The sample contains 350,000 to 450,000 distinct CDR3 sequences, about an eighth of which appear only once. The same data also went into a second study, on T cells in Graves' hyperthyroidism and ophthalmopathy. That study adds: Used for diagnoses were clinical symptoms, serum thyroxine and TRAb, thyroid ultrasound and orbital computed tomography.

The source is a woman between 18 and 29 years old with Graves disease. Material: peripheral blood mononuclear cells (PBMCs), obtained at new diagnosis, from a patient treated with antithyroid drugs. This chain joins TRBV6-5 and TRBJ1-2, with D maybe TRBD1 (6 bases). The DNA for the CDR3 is TGTGCCAGCAGTTACGTGCAGGGGTTTAGCTACACCTTC. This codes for CASSYVQGFSYTF.